This TCR beta chain comes out of a study of cytomegalovirus exposure and HLA in healthy donors (TCRdb year 2017). Context from the whole study: An earlier analysis of approximately 550 of the donors reported about 290 Gb of sequence data and approximately 110 million unique TCR beta sequences from about 200 million T cells. An early release that covered roughly 600 HLA-typed donors contained about 300 gigabases of sequencing data and tens of millions of unique TCR sequences. Alongside the repertoire data, information on donor age, sex, ethnicity and CMV serostatus was compiled. A later analysis re-analyzed previously published TCR beta repertoires from 550 to 700 donors and added high-resolution HLA genotyping to study TCR occurrence patterns. All discovery cohort repertoires had been generated using a single sequencing platform. Among the 398 genotyped donors, 75% to 90% belonged to the genetic ancestry cluster associated with self-reported Caucasian donors. A few DR-DQ haplotypes were handled as single units for association and clustering because linkage in the cohort was strong. Across 300 to 400 genotyped donors of the cohort, an average of approximately 220,000 unique TCR beta nucleotide sequences per donor were sequenced, and approximately 17% of those sequences were non-productive. Rather than drawing on any new phenotypic data, the later analysis identified candidate immune exposures from TCR beta sequences and the way those sequences occurred across donors. Typing coverage varied by locus: roughly 629-640 donors for A, B, C, DRB1 and DQB1; approximately 560 for DQA1; around 610 for DPA1; approximately 490 for DPB1. In an earlier analysis of over 550 of the donors, high-throughput TCR beta sequencing was used to judge whether each TCR beta V gene segment behaved as functional or pseudogenic. The T cell repertoires of under 750 subjects were profiled by immunosequencing and related to cytomegalovirus serostatus. Both class I and class II loci were covered by HLA typing, at four-digit resolution. To predict cytomegalovirus infection status, the study combined high-throughput TCR immunosequencing, statistical association of individual TCRs with disease status, and machine learning. In a later genetic analysis, genome-wide SNP genotypes for 398 of the 666 donors were used, and that subset was treated as a discovery cohort. Along with the approximately 650-subject first cohort, a separate validation cohort of around 120 different subjects was used. The aim of the study was to test whether cataloging public T cell receptors could identify signatures of past pathogen exposure.

Library prep was done by the immunoSEQ multiplex PCR assay. The multiplex PCR relied on a mix of 60 forward primers for TCR Vbeta segments and 13 reverse primers for TCR Jbeta segments. Amplification of the CDR3 region of rearranged TCR beta genes was performed with a multiplex PCR assay on genomic DNA. The Illumina HiSeq System was used to sequence the amplified TCR beta libraries as 87-base-pair reads. As for the authors' bioinformatics: A later analysis tallied roughly 78 million unique TCR beta chains across the 640 or so repertoires, and roughly 11 million of those chains were shared by two or more donors. To remove PCR and sequencing errors, raw reads were error-corrected and collapsed into unique sequences using a nearest-neighbor algorithm that merged closely related sequences. To assign V, D and J gene segments, CDR3 sequences were aligned to IMGT reference sequences. Each retained sequence needed at least a six-nucleotide match to both a V gene segment and a J gene segment. Rearrangements were classified as productive when the CDR3 lacked stop codons and remained in frame with V and J, and all other rearrangements were classified as non-productive. Following IMGT convention, CDR3 was defined as the stretch from the second conserved V-encoded cysteine to the conserved J-encoded phenylalanine. The earlier analysis of more than 450 of the donors excluded sequences that lacked an unambiguous match to a single V gene segment. An earlier analysis of fewer than 650 of the donors classified V segments as functional when productive rearrangements were above 56.7% and as segregating when the standard deviation between donors was above 5%. To diagnose cytomegalovirus status from the catalog of TCR beta chain sequences, a statistical classification framework was built. V and J gene assignment, in a later analysis, came from comparing TCR nucleotide sequences with IMGT/GENE-DB human TR gene sequences. The TCRdist pipeline was used in a later analysis to assign CDR3 sequences and most-parsimonious VDJ recombination scenarios. A later analysis defined each TCR beta chain by its CDR3 amino acid sequence plus V-gene family, and excluded reads lacking a unique V-gene family. As a way to deal with suspected cross-contamination and a sequencing artifact, a later analysis dropped approximately 590 nucleotide sequences that were highly shared and had low generation probability. A later analysis calculated a clonal expansion index for each public chain from normalized within-repertoire ranks of inferred template counts. Generation probabilities in a later analysis came from a VDJ recombination model fitted to out-of-frame rearrangements, and those results were checked against IGoR. Hypergeometric tests were used in a later analysis to score TCR-TCR, TCR-HLA and TCR-CMV co-occurrence, with a repertoire-size bias correction applied to the TCR pairs. A later analysis estimated false discovery rates by permuting HLA or CMV assignments 20 times. In a later analysis, co-occurring TCRs were grouped using DBSCAN, with TCRdist sequence similarity added in when clustering inside HLA-allele-positive subsets. For co-occurrence clustering, repertoires with fewer than 30,000 or more than 120,000 public chains were excluded, along with four to six repertoires with anomalous nucleotide sharing. This immuneACCESS table, as held by TCRdb, lists in-frame sequences with V and J called but not all clones. Of the missing ones, under half trace to an unresolved V gene in checked studies; the others have no known cause. The DNA gave D and trimming, while V, J and clone size come from that table. Counted in this sample were about 200,000 clones; around 64% of them appeared once. In total, the top ten clones hold around 3% of the sample.

From the cysteine through the phenylalanine, the CDR3 covers 14 amino acids. Only CDR3 DNA remains: 42 bases, in frame from the first base. The germline V gene gives CDR1 as SGHDT and CDR2 as YYEEEE. At the junction V is shortened by 2 bases and J by 9 bases; bases outside the gene matches: 7. Notes on this clone: The antigen it recognizes is unknown. The record has no base qualities; no much larger clone is one base away.

The cohort was made up of approximately 670 healthy bone marrow donors. At the time of sampling, every cohort member was nominally healthy, though immune exposures that went unrecorded were likely present. The donor was CMV seropositive and belonged to the group of around 300 seropositive cohort members. Every donor gave a peripheral blood sample, and the peripheral blood mononuclear cells from that sample were used for TCR beta sequencing. The Qiagen DNeasy Blood Extraction Kit was used to extract genomic DNA from the blood cell samples. Paper-wide results and their limitations: Some IMGT-functional V segments, including TRBV6-2 and TRBV6-3, could not be told apart with the 87-base-pair reads, so those segments were excluded. In vitro tests confirmed that a few of the cytomegalovirus-associated TCR beta chains recognize cytomegalovirus antigens. A later genetic analysis reported fewer N-insertions in productive TCRs among donors in an Asian-associated ancestry cluster than the roughly 620-donor mean. Strong co-occurrence of HLA alleles, especially DR and DQ, made assigning TCR associations to individual alleles difficult. In an earlier analysis of under 600 of the donors, most TCR beta V segments were observed in productive rearrangements about 87% or about 30% of the time, broadly matching IMGT annotations. HLA typing was unavailable for some donors at each locus, so association tests used only the typed subset. The authors suggested that the approach could potentially be generalized to other disease states and immunological phenotypes. This cohort had only TCR beta chains sequenced, and the lack of alpha or paired-chain data limited which features could be detected. The only immune exposure information available for the cohort was CMV serostatus. The study gave a list of around 170 TCR beta chains associated with cytomegalovirus. The earlier analysis of 450 to 700 of the donors excluded approximately 17 rarely observed V segments, including chromosome 9 orphons, because counts were too low. Cytomegalovirus status was reported to be diagnosed by the classifier with high specificity and sensitivity in both the original and validation cohorts. An association between a missense DCLRE1C variant and V-gene and J-gene trimming of TCR beta chains was found in a later genetic analysis and replicated in an independent cohort. A later analysis found that TCR association rates varied across HLA loci, with DRB1 alleles showing the most associated TCRs and HLA-C alleles the fewest. A further reported finding was that TCR beta sequences accurately predicted the HLA-A and HLA-B alleles for most subjects in the first cohort. Correlated functional status among segregating V segments might be attributable to linkage disequilibrium, but an unknown experimental factor could not be ruled out. Specific HLA alleles were associated with 15,000 to 20,000 TCR beta sequences at a false discovery rate of 0.05 in a later analysis. The sequencing pipeline was judged likely to have produced a cluster of highly shared sequence variants as a technical artifact. Most TCR sequences were seen in very few donors, while some public TCRs were found in many individuals. A later analysis reported that several top co-occurrence clusters appeared linked to parvovirus B19, influenza, CMV and Epstein-Barr virus. A later analysis found that most CMV-associated TCR beta chains appeared HLA-restricted, with HLA associations seemingly driven largely by CMV exposure. The presence/absence analyses assumed that sequencing depth was roughly uniform across donors, and that assumption may not be true. In a later analysis, HLA-associated TCR beta chains were found to be more clonally expanded and to have lower generation probabilities than equally common non-associated chains.

The V and J genes are TRBV5-6 and TRBJ1-5; the central 8 bases match TRBD1. Sample: PBMCs. The receptor was isolated from a man between 40 and 49 years old in good health and CMV-seropositive. The DNA is as follows: TGTGCCAGCAGCTTTAGGGGACAGGAGCGGCCCCAGCATTTT. It translates as CASSFRGQERPQHF.